Each of the 18 T cell receptor beta chains below was sequenced from the same sample in a study of blood T cell repertoires in COVID-19. Sequencing was performed with immunoSEQ multiplex PCR; in TCRdb, only in-frame clones are kept and a portion is missing. The sample carries about 190,000 clones, roughly nine tenths recorded once. The sample consisted of peripheral blood. These receptors originate from a man in his forties or fifties with acute or convalescent COVID-19.

The rearrangement links TRBV5-1 to TRBJ2-5, with D possibly TRBD1 on 6 matching bases. Trimming stripped 4 bases from V and 5 bases from J, with 12 bases between. CDR3 length: 13 amino acids. Per the germline V gene, CDR1 is SGHRS and CDR2 is YFSETQ. The CDR3 DNA follows: TGCGCCAGCAGCGGAACAGGGAGCGAGACCCAGTACTTC. Protein: CASSGTGSETQYF.

The chain recombines TRBV10-1 with TRBJ2-7; 7 bases are a match to TRBD1. Germline V gives CDR1 WNHNN, CDR2 SYGVQD (reference sequence). V lost 3 bases to trimming and J lost 7 bases; unmatched junction nucleotides: 9. This CDR3 has 14 amino acids. The CDR3 coding sequence is TGCGCCAGCAGTGAATATACAGGGGTGGGGGAGCAGTACTTC. Translation gives CASSEYTGVGEQYF.

The J gene is TRBJ1-6, the V gene TRBV5-3; the D gene is possibly TRBD1 (5 bases). TRBV5-3 is an open reading frame whose function is uncertain. There are 19 residues in the CDR3. The V gene lost 0 bases and the J gene lost 5 bases, with 21 bases spanning the gap. In DNA form, the CDR3 reads TGTGCCAGAAGCTTGGTAGGGCAGGTTGCTTCGGGGGATAATTCACCCCTCCACTTT. It specifies CARSLVGQVASGDNSPLHF.

The CDR3 reads CASSYSENGNEQFF. The CDR3 DNA follows: TGTGCCAGCAGTTACTCAGAAAACGGCAATGAGCAGTTCTTC. The chain uses TRBV6-6 and TRBJ2-1; D unclear. The germline CDR1 and CDR2 sequences are MNHNY and SVGAGI (reference sequence). Trimming removed 0 bases at V and 6 bases at J, with 9 bases between. This CDR3 has 14 amino acids.

This clone appeared once. This chain uses TRBV7-6 with TRBJ2-3, with 13 bases fitting TRBD2. Per the germline V gene, CDR1 is SGHVS and CDR2 is FNYEAQ. This CDR3 has 19 amino acids. After removal of 5 bases from V and 0 bases from J, the junction contained 11 bases not matched to a gene. The CDR3 is CASSPRLAGGYASTDTQYF. The CDR3 DNA reads TGTGCCAGCAGCCCGAGACTAGCGGGGGGCTATGCTAGCACAGATACGCAGTATTTT.

V and J are TRBV28 and TRBJ1-2; D possibly corresponds to TRBD1 (5 bases). V was trimmed by 3 bases and J by 7 bases, leaving 9 bases between them. This CDR3 is built from 12 residues. Looked up from germline, CDR1 is MDHEN and CDR2 is SYDVKM. CDR3 nucleotide sequence: TGTGCCAGCAGTTTCCGACAGTTTGGCTACACCTTC. Translation: CASSFRQFGYTF.

The gene calls are TRBV6-5 and TRBJ2-7; D remains ambiguous. The CDR3 spans 13 residues. CDR1 and CDR2 (germline): MNHEY, SVGAGI. Trimming removed 7 bases from V and 6 bases from J, with 16 bases in between. The DNA for the CDR3 is TGTGCCAGCAATCCGGTTGCGCGAAGCGAGCAGTACTTC. It encodes CASNPVARSEQYF.

The genes are TRBV11-2 and TRBJ2-4; 8 nucleotides line up with TRBD1. The CDR3 totals 13 residues. The V and J ends lost 6 bases and 5 bases, in that order; junction bases with no gene match: 3. Germline V gives CDR1 SGHAT, CDR2 FQNNGV. This CDR3 reads CASSLGQENIQYF. As DNA, the CDR3 is TGTGCCAGCAGTTTGGGACAGGAAAACATTCAGTACTTC.

This clone was counted a few times. J is TRBJ1-5 and V is TRBV25-1; D possibly corresponds to TRBD1 (5 bases). Trimming took off 1 base at V and 5 bases at J, with 12 bases between the two ends. Germline assignment: CDR1 MGHDK and CDR2 SYGVNS. The CDR3 runs 15 residues. DNA for the CDR3: TGTGCCAGCAGTGAATCCGGCGACAGAGATCAGCCCCAGCATTTT. This translates into CASSESGDRDQPQHF.

The chain links TRBV10-1 to TRBJ1-1, with 7 bases identical to TRBD1. The CDR3 runs to 14 residues. J gave up 2 bases and V 8 bases, and 8 bases lay outside the gene matches. Germline lookup yields CDR1 WNHNN and CDR2 SYGVQD (reference sequence). The CDR3 protein is CASRPGGTNTEAFF. The CDR3 nucleotides read TGCGCCAGCCGGCCAGGGGGTACAAACACTGAAGCTTTCTTT.

The V gene is TRBV9, the J gene TRBJ2-3; TRBD2 is a possible D gene (6 bases). CDR1 and CDR2 from the germline V gene are SGDLS and YYNGEE. V shed 0 bases and J shed 2 bases, with 16 bases lying between them. The CDR3 has 17 amino acids. In DNA form, the CDR3 reads TGTGCCAGCAGCGTAGAAGGAATCGGAGGGCTCACAGATACGCAGTATTTT. Protein: CASSVEGIGGLTDTQYF.

This rearrangement joins TRBV5-1 to TRBJ2-7; tentative D call: TRBD1 (6 bases). This CDR3 has 12 amino acids. V shed 0 bases and J shed 6 bases, with 7 bases lying between them. CDR1 and CDR2 (germline): SGHRS, YFSETQ. CDR3 region: CASSLGGGEQYF. In DNA form, the CDR3 reads TGCGCCAGCAGCTTGGGAGGGGGCGAGCAGTACTTC. The whole variable domain, remainder taken from reference TRBV5-1 and TRBJ2-7, is KAGVTQTPRYLIKTRGQQVTLSCSPISGHRSVSWYQQTPGQGLQFLFEYFSETQRNKGNFPGRFSGRQFSNSRSEMNVSTLELGDSALYLCASSLGGGEQYFGPGTRLTVT.

About this clone: Just one base apart from a much larger clone, this may be a read error. This chain uses TRBV11-1 with TRBJ2-3; 7 nucleotides agree with TRBD2. The CDR3 has 14 residues. Germline-derived CDR1 and CDR2 are SGHAT and FQDESV (reference sequence). The V gene end was trimmed by 3 bases and the J gene end by 3 bases; junction bases not matched to a gene: 3. DNA for the CDR3: TGTGCCAGCAGCTTCAGCGGGGCGACAGATACGCAGTATTTT. Its protein product is CASSFSGATDTQYF. The variable domain in full, with the rest retrieved from reference TRBV11-1 and TRBJ2-3, is EAEVAQSPRYKITEKSQAVAFWCDPISGHATLYWYRQILGQGPELLVQFQDESVVDDSQLPKDRFSAERLKGVDSTLKIQPAELGDSAMYLCASSFSGATDTQYFGPGTRLTVL.

The chain combines TRBV11-2 with TRBJ1-3, with D hard to call. The CDR3 contains 15 residues. Germline assignment: CDR1 SGHAT and CDR2 FQNNGV. The V and J ends lost 7 bases and 0 bases respectively, with 13 bases between them. CDR3 in DNA: TGTGCCAGCACCCCTCTACGGTCCTCTGGAAACACCATATATTTT. Its translation: CASTPLRSSGNTIYF.

The V call is TRBV24-1, the J call TRBJ2-3; 10 bases agree with TRBD2. V gave up 5 bases and J gave up 10 bases; unmatched junction bases: 14. The CDR3 loop spans 16 amino acids. Germline V gene sequence: CDR1 KGHDR, CDR2 SFDVKD. DNA for the CDR3: TGTGCCACCAGTGGCCCTAAAGCGGGGGGGCAGGATTCGCAGTATTTT. Translated, it gives CATSGPKAGGQDSQYF.

To note about this clone: Other DNA sequences in the same sample also yield this CDR3. This chain joins TRBV5-4 and TRBJ1-2, with D possibly being TRBD1 (6 bases). V lost 4 bases and J lost 7, with 14 bases in between. CDR1 SGHNT and CDR2 YYREEE come from the germline V gene (reference sequence). The CDR3 is made up of 13 amino acids. This CDR3 is CASSTSGGFGYTF. CDR3 DNA: TGTGCCAGCAGCACCTCGGGGGGCTTTGGCTACACCTTC.

CDR3 in DNA: TGTGCTCGGGAGGGGAGCTCCTATAATTCACCCCTCCACTTT. Its protein is CAREGSSYNSPLHF. The chain uses TRBV30 and TRBJ1-6, with D perhaps TRBD1 (5 bases). CDR1 is GTSNPN, CDR2 SVGIG, per germline (reference sequence). CDR3 size: 14 residues. Supplemented by reference TRBV30 and TRBJ1-6, the full variable domain reads SQTIHQWPATLVQPVGSPLSLECTVEGTSNPNLYWYRQAAGRGLQLLFYSVGIGQISSEVPQNLSASRPQDRQFILSSKKLLLSDSGFYLCAREGSSYNSPLHFGNGTRLTVT.

The chain recombines TRBV10-1 with TRBJ2-1, with 7 positions matching TRBD2. CDR1 is WNHNN and CDR2 is SYGVQD in the germline V gene (reference sequence). The CDR3 has 13 amino acids. V lost 5 bases to trimming and J lost 9 bases; unmatched junction nucleotides: 7. The CDR3 DNA reads as TGCGCCAGCAGTCTTAACAAGCGGGGTGAGCAGTTCTTC. Protein sequence: CASSLNKRGEQFF.